A selection of T cell receptor beta chains follows, all from one sample in a study of T cell changes during pregnancy in multiple sclerosis. Assay used: immunoSEQ multiplex PCR; TCRdb lists only in-frame clones, some missing. The data show around 65,000 clones, with around 92% seen just once and roughly 2.7% held by the top ten. Sequences were derived from peripheral blood, sampled in the second trimester of pregnancy. The receptors shown here come from a female donor in good health, enrolled as a control in a pregnancy study. Each CDR3 is given with its conserved first and last residue. A D gene is named only where the DNA matches it firmly. Clone sizes are given selectively: once, few, many, or a class where the clone is expanded.

J gene: TRBJ1-6; D gene: TRBD1; V gene: TRBV6-5; clone size: once; CDR3 protein: CASLSLGTGNSPLHF; CDR3 DNA: TGTGCCAGCCTGAGCCTCGGGACAGGGAATTCACCCCTCCACTTT
J gene: TRBJ2-1; D gene: TRBD2; V gene: TRBV19; clone size: -; CDR3 protein: CASSTTSSVEQFF; CDR3 DNA: TGTGCCAGTAGTACGACTAGCTCCGTTGAGCAGTTCTTC
J gene: TRBJ2-3; D gene: -; V gene: TRBV6-5; clone size: -; CDR3 protein: CASSYMGASTDTQYF; CDR3 DNA: TGTGCCAGCAGTTACATGGGGGCTAGCACAGATACGCAGTATTTT
J gene: TRBJ2-7; D gene: -; V gene: TRBV2; clone size: -; CDR3 protein: CATSGSGYEQYF; CDR3 DNA: TGTGCCACCTCAGGCTCCGGCTACGAGCAGTACTTC
J gene: TRBJ2-7; D gene: -; V gene: TRBV28; clone size: -; CDR3 protein: CASSSRGPYEQYF; CDR3 DNA: TGTGCCAGCAGTTCGCGGGGCCCCTACGAGCAGTACTTC
J gene: TRBJ1-4; D gene: -; V gene: TRBV10-3; clone size: -; CDR3 protein: CAIRRGENEKLFF; CDR3 DNA: TGTGCCATCCGCAGGGGCGAGAATGAAAAACTGTTTTTT
J gene: TRBJ2-5; D gene: -; V gene: TRBV21-1; clone size: once; CDR3 protein: CASRRGGETLTVETQYF; CDR3 DNA: TGTGCCAGCAGACGGGGGGGAGAGACCCTAACCGTGGAGACCCAGTACTTC
J gene: TRBJ2-3; D gene: -; V gene: TRBV7-2; clone size: once; CDR3 protein: CASSGSSVSTDTQYF; CDR3 DNA: TGTGCCAGCAGCGGCAGTTCAGTGAGCACAGATACGCAGTATTTT
J gene: TRBJ2-1; D gene: -; V gene: TRBV2; clone size: -; CDR3 protein: CASSAMANEQFF; CDR3 DNA: TGTGCCAGCAGTGCAATGGCCAATGAGCAGTTCTTC
J gene: TRBJ2-3; D gene: TRBD2; V gene: TRBV27; clone size: -; CDR3 protein: CASSKGLAGGEDTQYF; CDR3 DNA: TGTGCCAGCAGTAAAGGACTAGCGGGAGGAGAAGATACGCAGTATTTT
J gene: TRBJ2-7; D gene: -; V gene: TRBV1; clone size: -; CDR3 protein: CTSSHETSGRTYEQYF; CDR3 DNA: TGCACCAGCAGCCACGAAACTAGCGGGAGGACGTACGAGCAGTACTTC
J gene: TRBJ2-1; D gene: TRBD2; V gene: TRBV5-1; clone size: -; CDR3 protein: CASSFIAGSYNEQFF; CDR3 DNA: TGCGCCAGCAGCTTTATAGCGGGGTCCTACAATGAGCAGTTCTTC
J gene: TRBJ2-1; D gene: TRBD2; V gene: TRBV6-5; clone size: once; CDR3 protein: CASKLAGVLNEQFF; CDR3 DNA: TGTGCCAGCAAACTAGCGGGAGTTCTGAATGAGCAGTTCTTC
J gene: TRBJ2-7; D gene: -; V gene: TRBV15; clone size: -; CDR3 protein: CATSSVQGLISYEQYF; CDR3 DNA: TGTGCCACCAGCAGTGTCCAGGGGCTGATCTCCTACGAGCAGTACTTC
J gene: TRBJ2-1; D gene: -; V gene: TRBV1; clone size: -; CDR3 protein: CTSSPPKRGSYNEQFF; CDR3 DNA: TGCACCAGCAGCCCCCCGAAGCGGGGTTCCTACAATGAGCAGTTCTTC
J gene: TRBJ2-3; D gene: -; V gene: TRBV7-2; clone size: -; CDR3 protein: CASSPEVRVSTDTQYF; CDR3 DNA: TGTGCCAGCAGTCCCGAGGTGCGGGTAAGCACAGATACGCAGTATTTT
J gene: TRBJ1-1; D gene: -; V gene: TRBV2; clone size: -; CDR3 protein: CASRALTSDSAEAFF; CDR3 DNA: TGTGCCAGCAGGGCGCTGACTTCAGACAGCGCTGAAGCTTTCTTT
J gene: TRBJ2-1; D gene: TRBD2; V gene: TRBV29-1; clone size: -; CDR3 protein: CSVEVVPSGGAAYNEQFF; CDR3 DNA: TGCAGCGTTGAAGTGGTTCCTAGCGGGGGGGCCGCCTACAATGAGCAGTTCTTC
J gene: TRBJ1-4; D gene: -; V gene: TRBV5-1; clone size: few; CDR3 protein: CASSGSYSATNEKLFF; CDR3 DNA: TGCGCCAGCAGCGGAAGTTACAGTGCAACTAATGAAAAACTGTTTTTT
J gene: TRBJ1-2; D gene: TRBD1; V gene: TRBV7-2; clone size: -; CDR3 protein: CASSFVAQGAYGYTF; CDR3 DNA: TGTGCCAGCAGCTTTGTCGCTCAGGGGGCCTATGGCTACACCTTC
J gene: TRBJ2-3; D gene: TRBD1; V gene: TRBV19; clone size: once; CDR3 protein: CASSVTGVTDTQYF; CDR3 DNA: TGTGCCAGTAGTGTAACAGGGGTCACAGATACGCAGTATTTT
J gene: TRBJ2-7; D gene: -; V gene: TRBV11-2; clone size: -; CDR3 protein: CASSFLSSYEQYF; CDR3 DNA: TGTGCCAGCAGCTTTCTGTCCTCCTACGAGCAGTACTTC